Shown below are 20 T cell receptor beta chains from a single sample sequenced in a study of a mutant IDH1 vaccine in newly diagnosed glioma. These TCRs' antigens remain unknown. Sample time point: week 35, safety follow-up. The content of each vaccine dose was 300 ug of mutant IDH1 20-mer peptide, and topical imiquimod accompanied it. TCRdb's table, derived via immunoSEQ multiplex PCR, lists solely in-frame clones and lacks some. The sample includes about 56,000 clones, less than 90% of them seen just once. This sample comprised PBMCs, obtained from a glioma patient whose treatment included an IDH1 peptide vaccine. The origin of the receptors is a man aged 35 to 55 with glioma.

This chain joins TRBV6-5 and TRBJ2-2; the match to TRBD1 covers 9 bases. The length of the CDR3 is 15 residues. The germline CDR1 and CDR2 sequences are MNHEY and SVGAGI. Unmatched junction bases numbered 2, after V lost 0 bases and J lost 6 bases. The CDR3 is CASSYSGQGPGELFF. CDR3 nucleotide sequence: TGTGCCAGCAGTTACTCGGGACAGGGTCCCGGGGAGCTGTTTTTT.

J is TRBJ1-1 and V is TRBV6-1, with D hard to call. V lost 6 bases and J lost 2, with 10 bases in between. The CDR3 covers 13 residues. Germline CDR1 MNHNS, CDR2 SASEGT. The chain's CDR3 is CASSSPVNTEAFF. The CDR3, as DNA: TGTGCCAGCAGCTCACCCGTTAACACTGAAGCTTTCTTT.

This chain uses TRBV18 with TRBJ1-1; D perhaps matches TRBD1 (5 bases). The CDR3 runs to 15 residues. Germline V lookup: CDR1 KGHSH, CDR2 LQKENI. V shed 5 bases and J shed 1 base, with 14 bases lying between them. CDR3 sequence: CASSSKRDRNTEAFF. CDR3 DNA sequence: TGTGCCAGCTCATCCAAACGAGACAGGAACACTGAAGCTTTCTTT.

This clone appeared a few times. CDR3 DNA: TGTGCCAGCAGCGTCAATTTGTTCGGGGGGGATGAGCAGTTCTTC. It yields the protein CASSVNLFGGDEQFF. The V and J genes are TRBV9 and TRBJ2-1; 8 positions agree with TRBD2. The V segment lost 2 bases and the J segment 8 bases; nucleotides outside the gene matches: 9. Germline V CDR1 and CDR2: SGDLS, YYNGEE. The CDR3 extends over 15 amino acids.

The chain carries TRBV5-1 and TRBJ2-3; 9 nucleotides match TRBD2. Germline V gene lookup returns CDR1 SGHRS and CDR2 YFSETQ. V lost 5 bases to trimming and J lost 2 bases; unmatched junction nucleotides: 12. This CDR3 region has 17 residues. CDR3: CASRGAVAGGPTDTQYF. DNA for the CDR3: TGCGCCAGCAGGGGCGCGGTTGCGGGAGGGCCCACAGATACGCAGTATTTT.

CDR3 protein: CSGGVPRGSYNEQFF. The CDR3 nucleotides read TGCAGCGGAGGGGTCCCGCGAGGCTCCTACAATGAGCAGTTCTTC. The chain has TRBV29-1 and TRBJ2-1, with D perhaps TRBD1 or TRBD2 (5 bases each). The germline V and J ends were trimmed by 7 bases and 0 bases, with 16 bases remaining between them. The CDR3 runs to 15 residues. Germline CDR1 and CDR2: SQVTM and ANQGSEA.

V is TRBV19 and J is TRBJ1-1, with a tentative D call TRBD1 (6 bases). Looked up from germline, CDR1 is LNHDA and CDR2 is SQIVND (reference sequence). Trimming took off 5 bases at V and 8 bases at J, with 15 bases between the two ends. CDR3 size: 13 residues. The CDR3 protein is CASSAPGGPEAFF. CDR3 nucleotide sequence: TGTGCCAGTAGTGCGCCGGGGGGGCCCGAAGCTTTCTTT.

The chain joins TRBV9 to TRBJ2-7, with D uncertain. The CDR3 extends over 15 amino acids. Per the germline V gene, CDR1 is SGDLS and CDR2 is YYNGEE. Trimming stripped 0 bases from V and 0 bases from J, with 10 bases between. The CDR3 reads CASSVGLTSSYEQYF. As DNA, the CDR3 is TGTGCCAGCAGCGTAGGCCTCACGAGCTCCTACGAGCAGTACTTC.

This chain links TRBV2 with TRBJ1-2; D not certain. The CDR3 runs 12 residues. The germline CDR1 and CDR2 sequences are SNHLY and FYNNEI. With 6 bases removed from V and 7 bases from J, the gap between germline ends came to 12 bases. The CDR3 DNA reads as TGTGCCAGCAGCGGGAGGGTGGGTGGCTACACCTTC. Its protein is CASSGRVGGYTF.

The chain carries TRBV6-5 and TRBJ2-7; tentatively, D is TRBD1 or TRBD2 (5 bases each). The V end lost 5 bases, the J end lost 3 bases, and 14 bases lay between the germline ends. Germline CDR1 and CDR2: MNHEY and SVGAGI. CDR3 length: 14 residues. CDR3 in amino acids: CASSRETAVYEQYF. The CDR3 DNA is TGTGCCAGCAGTAGGGAGACAGCGGTCTACGAGCAGTACTTC.

The chain couples TRBV18 to TRBJ2-5; 8 bases match TRBD1. CDR3 length equals 15 residues. The germline V gene has CDR1 KGHSH and CDR2 LQKENI. Unmatched junction bases numbered 5, after V lost 3 bases and J lost 2 bases. The CDR3 loop is CASSPGTGWQETQYF. The CDR3 nucleotides are TGTGCCAGCTCACCCGGGACAGGTTGGCAAGAGACCCAGTACTTC.

V is TRBV18 and J is TRBJ2-5; TRBD2 is a possible D gene (5 bases). CDR3 length: 15 residues. The germline V and J ends were trimmed by 0 bases and 2 bases, with 10 bases remaining between them. Germline values: CDR1 KGHSH, CDR2 LQKENI. CDR3: CASSPPIQRQETQYF. The CDR3 DNA reads as TGTGCCAGCTCACCACCGATCCAGCGGCAAGAGACCCAGTACTTC.

The CDR3 region has the DNA TGTGCCAGCAGCTTAGAACGACCTAGCGTCTACGAGCAGTACTTC. Its translation is CASSLERPSVYEQYF. The chain couples TRBV7-8 to TRBJ2-7; possible D gene TRBD2, 6 bases. Germline loops: CDR1 SGHVS, CDR2 FQNEAQ. Deletions cut 1 base from V and 3 bases from J, with 13 bases between. The CDR3 runs 15 residues.

Only one count was recorded for this clone. The V call is TRBV7-2, the J call TRBJ2-2; no reliable D call. Germline V gives CDR1 SGHTA, CDR2 FQGNSA. CDR3 length: 12 residues. V gave up 5 bases and J gave up 1 base, with 2 bases separating them. The CDR3 sequence is CASSLNTGELFF. The CDR3 DNA reads TGTGCCAGCAGCCTGAACACCGGGGAGCTGTTTTTT.

The rearrangement uses TRBV5-4 and TRBJ2-3, with 7 bases matching TRBD1. The length of the CDR3 is 17 residues. Germline V gene data show CDR1 as SGHNT and CDR2 as YYREEE (reference sequence). J lost 0 bases, V lost 0 bases, and 7 bases had no gene match. The CDR3 nucleotides read TGTGCCAGCAGCTTGGGAGGGACAGAGACTAGCACAGATACGCAGTATTTT. It is translated as CASSLGGTETSTDTQYF.

DNA of the CDR3: TGTGCCGGCCTGACTAACCAGCGGGAGTTTACAGATACGCAGTATTTT. The encoded protein is CAGLTNQREFTDTQYF. The chain combines TRBV19 with TRBJ2-3, with 8 bases aligning to TRBD2. Germline loops: CDR1 LNHDA, CDR2 SQIVND (reference sequence). This CDR3 comprises 16 residues. The V segment lost 11 bases and the J segment 3 bases; nucleotides outside the gene matches: 16.

This clone showed up just a few times. This chain links TRBV19 with TRBJ2-7; D possibly corresponds to TRBD1 (5 bases). CDR3 length: 13 amino acids. V was clipped by 7 bases and J by 2 bases, with 12 bases between them. CDR1 and CDR2 from the germline V gene are LNHDA and SQIVND (reference sequence). CDR3 sequence reads: CASTTDNPYEQYF. In DNA form, the CDR3 reads TGTGCCAGTACCACGGACAACCCCTACGAGCAGTACTTC.

The V call is TRBV7-9, the J call TRBJ1-4; 10 bases align to TRBD1. With V trimmed by 5 bases and J by 7 bases, 4 bases remained unmatched. The CDR3 has 14 residues. Germline values: CDR1 SEHNR, CDR2 FQNEAQ (reference sequence). Here the CDR3 DNA reads TGTGCCAGCAGCCTGGGACAGGGGAGTGAAAAACTGTTTTTT. The encoded protein is CASSLGQGSEKLFF.

This clone appeared a few times. J is TRBJ2-3 and V is TRBV5-1; D perhaps matches TRBD1 (6 bases). This CDR3 region has 12 residues. Germline CDR1 reads SGHRS; CDR2 reads YFSETQ. V was clipped by 0 bases and J by 9 bases, with 8 bases between them. The CDR3 sequence: CASSLGTGTQYF. CDR3 coding DNA: TGCGCCAGCAGCTTGGGTACAGGGACGCAGTATTTT. The variable domain in full, completed from reference TRBV5-1 and TRBJ2-3, reads KAGVTQTPRYLIKTRGQQVTLSCSPISGHRSVSWYQQTPGQGLQFLFEYFSETQRNKGNFPGRFSGRQFSNSRSEMNVSTLELGDSALYLCASSLGTGTQYFGPGTRLTVL.

The rearrangement joins TRBV2 to TRBJ2-2; no clear D gene. V lost 5 bases to trimming and J lost 5 bases, with 9 bases between them. CDR1 is SNHLY and CDR2 is FYNNEI in the germline V gene. The CDR3 runs to 13 residues. The CDR3 region has the DNA TGTGCCAGCAGTCTGGACGGGACCGGGGAGCTGTTTTTT. Encoded protein: CASSLDGTGELFF. Drawing the rest from reference TRBV2 and TRBJ2-2, the complete variable domain is EPEVTQTPSHQVTQMGQEVILRCVPISNHLYFYWYRQILGQKVEFLVSFYNNEISEKSEIFDDQFSVERPDGSNFTLKIRSTKLEDSAMYFCASSLDGTGELFFGEGSRLTVL.